Presented here are 3 T cell receptor beta chains from one specimen sequenced in a study of regulatory T cells in long-lasting Graves disease. Sample time point: newly diagnosed GD, antithyroid drugs for less than 3 months. The TCR library was prepared using RNA isolated from PBMCs. Sequencing libraries for TCR beta were prepared with iRepertoire HTBI primers and Arm-PCR of CDR3 regions. MiXCR, applied by TCRdb to the multiplex PCR reads, yields one record per CDR3 protein. Among 350,000 to 500,000 distinct CDR3 sequences listed, about 17% were seen once. The same sample was also used in a study of T cells in Graves' hyperthyroidism and ophthalmopathy.

The input for sequencing was peripheral blood mononuclear cells (PBMCs), taken at new diagnosis, from a patient treated with antithyroid drugs. The receptors come from a woman in her twenties or thirties with Graves disease.

Remarks on this clonotype: One base away lies a much larger clone, so this may be a sequencing read error. This sequence joins TRBV3-1 and TRBJ1-5, with 7 bases aligning to TRBD1. V lost 0 bases and J lost 15; bases outside the gene matches: 17. Germline-derived CDR1 and CDR2 are LGHDT and YNNKEL (reference sequence). This CDR3 has 16 amino acids. As DNA, the CDR3 is TGTGCCAGCAGCCAAGATTCCGGGACAGTCCCTAGGGCCCCGCATTTT. Residues: CASSQDSGTVPRAPHF.

V usage is TRBV7-9 and J usage is TRBJ1-1, with D tentatively TRBD1 (6 bases). The V and J ends lost 5 bases and 5 bases respectively, with 18 bases between them. The CDR3 sequence is 15 residues long. In germline, CDR1 is SEHNR, CDR2 FQNEAQ (reference sequence). The chain's CDR3 is CASSPTGRERTEAFF. CDR3 nucleotides: TGTGCCAGCAGCCCAACAGGGAGGGAGAGGACTGAAGCTTTCTTT.

This clonotype was seen repeatedly, ten times or more. The chain links TRBV20-1 to TRBJ2-7; TRBD2 matches 7 bases. The V and J ends lost 2 bases and 4 bases, in that order; junction bases with no gene match: 11. Germline lookup yields CDR1 DFQATT and CDR2 SNEGSKA (reference sequence). This CDR3 is 15 amino acids long. CDR3 loop: CSARPRSGKRYEQYF. The CDR3 coding sequence is TGCAGTGCTAGACCCCGGAGCGGGAAACGATACGAGCAGTACTTC.